This TCR beta chain was sequenced in a study of radiotherapy plus CTLA-4 blockade in lung cancer. Looking at the study overall: Objective responses were documented in around 19% of patients, with disease control in 25% to 35%.

This clone was detected only a few times. Clones were sequenced by immunoSEQ multiplex PCR, and TCRdb holds only the in-frame ones, with some missing. This table holds around 82,000 clones, around 80% found once. The germline gives CDR1 SGHTS, CDR2 YDEGEE. Trimming removed 0 bases at V and 1 base at J, with 4 bases between. This CDR3 spans 13 amino acids. Sequences were derived from peripheral blood, sampled from a patient treated with radiotherapy plus ipilimumab. The source is a human donor with non-small cell lung cancer who had stable disease on radiotherapy plus ipilimumab. The chain carries TRBV5-8 and TRBJ1-1; D remains ambiguous. CDR3 region: CASSLEWNTEAFF. The CDR3 nucleotides read TGTGCCAGCAGCTTGGAATGGAACACTGAAGCTTTCTTT.